The 4 T cell receptor beta chains below come from one sample, sequenced in a study of blood T cell repertoires in COVID-19. Profiling relied on immunoSEQ multiplex PCR, and the TCRdb table lists in-frame clones only, not all of them. The sample includes under 300,000 clones, around 84% of them seen just once. Material: PBMCs or T cells enriched from blood (not recorded which). The source of these receptors is a woman in her 50s who had been exposed to COVID-19.

This chain uses TRBV7-2 with TRBJ1-2, with 9 bases that match TRBD1. V gave up 5 bases and J gave up 6 bases; unmatched junction bases: 7. This CDR3 is 14 amino acids long. Germline V lookup: CDR1 SGHTA, CDR2 FQGNSA. CDR3 protein: CASSNSGTGNGYTF. CDR3 coding DNA: TGTGCCAGCAGCAACTCCGGGACAGGGAATGGCTACACCTTC.

Only one count was recorded for this clone. The rearrangement uses TRBV6-1 and TRBJ1-4, with D unclear. The germline V gene encodes CDR1 MNHNS and CDR2 SASEGT. Trimming removed 3 bases at V and 4 bases at J, with 9 bases between. The CDR3 is 14 residues long. The CDR3 DNA reads TGTGCCAGCAGTGAGGAGAGCGGTAATGAAAAACTGTTTTTT. This translates into CASSEESGNEKLFF.

The chain links TRBV6-6 to TRBJ1-1; 8 bases agree with TRBD1. V shed 4 bases and J 4 bases; nucleotides not matched to a gene: 11. The CDR3 consists of 16 residues. Germline CDR1 and CDR2: MNHNY and SVGAGI (reference sequence). CDR3 sequence reads: CASSLRGQGEGTEAFF. The CDR3 coding sequence is TGTGCCAGCAGTTTGCGAGGACAGGGAGAAGGCACTGAAGCTTTCTTT.

This chain links TRBV19 with TRBJ1-6; 9 nucleotides line up with TRBD1. Germline CDR1 is LNHDA and CDR2 is SQIVND (reference sequence). CDR3 length equals 14 residues. V lost 5 bases, J lost 7 bases, and 3 bases stayed unmatched. As DNA, the CDR3 is TGTGCCAGTAGTGCAGGACAGGGGAATTCACCCCTCCACTTT. Its translation is CASSAGQGNSPLHF.